The present T cell receptor (beta chain) was sequenced within a study of blood T cell repertoires in COVID-19. Study in general: Researchers got acute and convalescent COVID-19 samples from the United States, Italy and Spain. The analysed material was cDNA or gDNA that came from T cells, B-cell-depleted T cells, or PBMCs.

Under the authors' procedure: Reference gene primer amplification in the assay estimated nucleated cell counts. Only in-frame clones appear in the TCRdb table, and some are missing; sequencing was by immunoSEQ multiplex PCR. Clone size and the V and J calls come from that table; the DNA yielded D and trimming. The sample lists about 180,000 clones, roughly nine tenths occurring once. Sequenced material: peripheral blood. The TCR sequence derives from a man in his sixties or seventies with active or convalescent COVID-19.

CDR3 protein: CASSDVGGGLDTQYF. In nucleotides, the CDR3 is TGTGCCAGCAGTGACGTTGGCGGGGGCCTAGATACGCAGTATTTT. This chain links TRBV2 with TRBJ2-3; perhaps TRBD2 as D (7 bases). The CDR3 covers 15 residues. Germline V gene lookup returns CDR1 SNHLY and CDR2 FYNNEI. Trimming removed 3 bases from V and 5 bases from J, with 15 bases in between.